This T cell receptor beta chain was identified in a study of blood T cells in healthy people across ages. This clonotype has only a few counts. A sample-barcoded 5' primer and a J-beta primer mix were used in a second PCR of roughly 7 to 11 cycles. No fewer than 2.5 million CDR3-containing paired-end reads came from each sample. TCRdb independently ran MiXCR on the 5' RACE reads; one entry per CDR3 protein. The table has roughly 800,000 distinct CDR3 sequences, under 30% seen once. The CDR3 is made up of 16 amino acids. Losses at the gene ends were 4 bases for V and 3 bases for J; bases not matched to a gene: 7. Looked up from germline, CDR1 is MDHEN and CDR2 is SYDVKM. The same specimen was also included in a second study, on T cells of mothers and their children.

The sequenced material came from blood. V gene TRBV28 combines with J gene TRBJ2-3; 10 bases map to TRBD2. The TCR originated in a boy aged 5 to 17 in good health. The CDR3: CASSSAGGDETDTQYF. In nucleotides, the CDR3 is TGTGCCAGCAGTTCAGCGGGAGGGGACGAAACAGATACGCAGTATTTT.